Each of the 27 T cell receptor beta chains below was sequenced from the same sample in a study of T cells in Graves' hyperthyroidism and ophthalmopathy. TCR beta CDR3 regions were amplified from RNA. The TCR CDR3 first-round RT-PCR relied on the HTBI primer set. TCRdb reanalysed the multiplex PCR reads using MiXCR and keeps one entry per CDR3 protein. The profile shows about 610,000 distinct CDR3 sequences, roughly 14% of them singletons. Source material: blood. Receptors were obtained from a woman aged 35 to 49 with Graves' ophthalmopathy.

This clonotype was found many times. The gene calls are TRBV7-2 and TRBJ2-7; the D call may be TRBD1 or TRBD2 (5 bases each). The CDR3 length is 15 residues. CDR1 SGHTA and CDR2 FQGNSA come from the germline V gene. V was shortened by 6 bases and J by 2 bases, with 17 bases between the two germline ends. The CDR3 loop is CASSPGFGGAYEQYF. The CDR3 DNA sequence: TGTGCCAGCAGTCCAGGTTTTGGGGGTGCCTACGAGCAGTACTTC. Drawing the rest from reference TRBV7-2 and TRBJ2-7, the complete variable domain is GAGVSQSPSNKVTEKGKDVELRCDPISGHTALYWYRQSLGQGLEFLIYFQGNSAPDKSGLPSDRFSAERTGGSVSTLTIQRTQQEDSAVYLCASSPGFGGAYEQYFGPGTRLTVT.

This clonotype has at least ten counts. The CDR3 loop reads CASSSVDRSYEQYF. CDR3 DNA sequence: TGTGCCAGCAGTTCTGTAGACAGGTCCTACGAGCAGTACTTC. This rearrangement joins TRBV28 to TRBJ2-7; possibly TRBD1 for D (6 bases). This CDR3 spans 14 amino acids. Deletions cut 4 bases from V and 1 base from J, with 11 bases between. Per the germline V gene, CDR1 is MDHEN and CDR2 is SYDVKM.

This clonotype was seen only a few times. The J gene is TRBJ1-1, the V gene TRBV6-5; D remains ambiguous. Trimming cost V 4 bases and J 0 bases, with 12 bases left between them. CDR1 is MNHEY, CDR2 SVGAGI, per germline. The CDR3 covers 15 residues. In DNA form, the CDR3 reads TGTGCCAGCAGTTCCCAGCGAGGGATGAACACTGAAGCTTTCTTT. This codes for CASSSQRGMNTEAFF.

This clonotype was counted ten times or more. The V call is TRBV7-2, the J call TRBJ2-7; TRBD1 or TRBD2 may be the D gene (5 bases each). Per the germline V gene, CDR1 is SGHTA and CDR2 is FQGNSA. The V end lost 4 bases, the J end lost 7 bases, and 11 bases lay between the germline ends. The CDR3 has 12 amino acids. The CDR3 region is CASSWGPGEQYF. The DNA for the CDR3 is TGTGCCAGCAGCTGGGGACCTGGGGAGCAGTACTTC.

At least ten counts were recorded for this clonotype. The rearrangement uses TRBV2 and TRBJ2-4; no clear D. CDR1 and CDR2 from the germline V gene are SNHLY and FYNNEI. The CDR3 runs to 12 residues. Trimming left V 3 bases short and J 7 bases short, with 7 bases between. The chain's CDR3 is CASSESANIQYF. The CDR3 DNA follows: TGTGCCAGCAGTGAGTCAGCCAACATTCAGTACTTC. The whole variable domain, remainder taken from reference TRBV2 and TRBJ2-4, is EPEVTQTPSHQVTQMGQEVILRCVPISNHLYFYWYRQILGQKVEFLVSFYNNEISEKSEIFDDQFSVERPDGSNFTLKIRSTKLEDSAMYFCASSESANIQYFGAGTRLSVL.

This clonotype was observed a few times. The chain links TRBV28 to TRBJ2-1, with 7 bases matching TRBD2. There are 15 residues in the CDR3. CDR1 and CDR2 (germline): MDHEN, SYDVKM. V was clipped by 2 bases and J by 6 bases; unmatched bases: 7. Here the CDR3 DNA reads TGTGCCAGCAGTTTAGGAGGGAGGGCCGGCAATGAGCAGTTCTTC. Protein sequence: CASSLGGRAGNEQFF.

At least ten counts were recorded for this clonotype. The rearrangement links TRBV5-1 to TRBJ2-2; TRBD2 might be the D (6 bases). Trimming took off 3 bases at V and 6 bases at J, with 9 bases between the two ends. Germline values: CDR1 SGHRS, CDR2 YFSETQ. This CDR3 comprises 13 residues. The CDR3 DNA reads as TGCGCCAGCAGCTCGGACTATTCCGGGGAGCTGTTTTTT. This encodes CASSSDYSGELFF.

This clonotype was detected ten times or more. The chain couples TRBV27 to TRBJ2-7; TRBD2 matches at 8 bases. J gave up 3 bases and V 2 bases, and 9 bases lay outside the gene matches. The CDR3 has 16 amino acids. Germline CDR1 reads MNHEY; CDR2 reads SMNVEV (reference sequence). CDR3 loop: CASSLEWAGGHYEQYF. The CDR3 bases are TGTGCCAGCAGTTTAGAGTGGGCGGGAGGCCACTACGAGCAGTACTTC.

At least ten counts were recorded for this clonotype. CDR3 nucleotide sequence: TGCGCCAGCAGTCCTGAACGGGGGAGGAACACTGAAGCTTTCTTT. Translating gives CASSPERGRNTEAFF. The rearrangement links TRBV5-1 to TRBJ1-1; D may be TRBD1 (5 bases). Trimming took off 5 bases at V and 1 base at J, with 15 bases between the two ends. This CDR3 is built from 15 residues. The V gene's germline CDR1 is SGHRS and CDR2 YFSETQ.

The CDR3 nucleotides are TGCGCCAGCACGGTCACTACCCTGAACACCGGGGAGCTGTTTTTT. Protein product: CASTVTTLNTGELFF. The rearrangement links TRBV5-1 to TRBJ2-2, with D unclear. The CDR3 has 15 residues. Germline values: CDR1 SGHRS, CDR2 YFSETQ. The V end was cut by 6 bases, the J end by 1 base, with 13 bases between.

The rearrangement links TRBV7-2 to TRBJ2-7; possibly TRBD2 for D (5 bases). The V end was cut by 2 bases, the J end by 0 bases, with 11 bases between. From germline, CDR1 is SGHTA and CDR2 FQGNSA. The CDR3 has 15 amino acids. CDR3 loop: CASSLSQRSSYEQYF. DNA of the CDR3: TGTGCCAGCAGCTTATCCCAGCGGTCCTCCTACGAGCAGTACTTC.

J is TRBJ1-5 and V is TRBV4-1; 7 positions agree with TRBD1. The CDR3 consists of 16 residues. Trimming removed 2 bases from V and 4 bases from J; junction bases left unmatched: 8. From germline, CDR1 is MGHRA and CDR2 YSYEKL. The CDR3 DNA is TGCGCCAGCAGCCAACGACAGGGAGAGCCTAATCAGCCCCAGCATTTT. Translating it yields CASSQRQGEPNQPQHF.

This clonotype was seen ten or more times. The chain links TRBV6-1 to TRBJ2-7; TRBD1 matches at 10 bases. There are 14 residues in the CDR3. Trimming removed 6 bases from V and 5 bases from J; junction bases left unmatched: 7. Per germline, CDR1 MNHNS and CDR2 SASEGT. CDR3 sequence reads: CASRVTGGYNEQYF. In nucleotides, the CDR3 is TGTGCCAGCAGGGTGACAGGGGGCTACAACGAGCAGTACTTC.

Ten or more counts support this clonotype. The genes are TRBV12-3 or TRBV12-4 and TRBJ1-5; D is possibly TRBD1 (5 bases). Trimming shortened V by 8 bases and J by 6 bases, and 20 bases separated the two germline ends. The CDR3 totals 15 residues. The CDR3 spells CASDKLGPGGQPQHF. The DNA for the CDR3 is TGTGCCAGCGACAAACTGGGCCCGGGGGGTCAGCCCCAGCATTTT.

In its sample, this clonotype was seen many times. The chain couples TRBV6-5 to TRBJ2-7; the D call may be TRBD1 or TRBD2 (6 bases each). The CDR3 consists of 13 residues. In germline, CDR1 is MNHEY, CDR2 SVGAGI. Trimming removed 9 bases at V and 7 bases at J, with 19 bases between. CDR3 DNA sequence: TGTGCCAGTTCCGGGACGGGGGCTTGGGAGCAGTACTTC. This encodes CASSGTGAWEQYF.

The chain joins TRBV29-1 to TRBJ1-1, with D unresolved. Germline CDR1 and CDR2: SQVTM and ANQGSEA. Trimming pared 5 bases from V and 0 bases from J, leaving 10 bases between. The CDR3 extends over 13 amino acids. This CDR3 is CSVLGQMNTEAFF. In nucleotides, the CDR3 is TGCAGCGTTCTAGGGCAGATGAACACTGAAGCTTTCTTT.

V gene TRBV19 combines with J gene TRBJ1-2; tentative D call: TRBD1 (6 bases). V lost 6 bases, J lost 5 bases, and 16 bases lay in between. This CDR3 has 14 amino acids. Germline V lookup: CDR1 LNHDA, CDR2 SQIVND (reference sequence). CDR3 in DNA: TGTGCCAGTAGGTTCCAGGGGTCTGAGTATGGCTACACCTTC. This gives the protein CASRFQGSEYGYTF.

V is TRBV27 and J is TRBJ2-7; 8 nucleotides align to TRBD2. V dropped 4 bases and J dropped 5; count of bases not matched to a gene: 7. The length of the CDR3 is 14 residues. Per the germline V gene, CDR1 is MNHEY and CDR2 is SMNVEV (reference sequence). Written as DNA, the CDR3 is TGTGCCAGCAGTTCAGGACTCGGGGGGGACGAGCAGTACTTC. Translating gives CASSSGLGGDEQYF.

This clonotype was found many times. The chain carries TRBV6-2 or TRBV6-3 and TRBJ2-5; possible D gene TRBD2, 5 bases. Trimming cost V 5 bases and J 5 bases, with 12 bases left between them. CDR1 is MNHEY, CDR2 SVGEGT, per germline. The CDR3 length is 13 residues. CDR3 sequence (DNA): TGTGCCAGCAGTACCGGACTCGAGGAGACCCAGTACTTC. Its translation is CASSTGLEETQYF.

This clonotype has at least ten counts. J is TRBJ1-5 and V is TRBV27, with unresolved D. CDR3 length: 14 amino acids. Trimming left V 2 bases short and J 2 bases short, with 7 bases between. Germline CDR1 reads MNHEY; CDR2 reads SMNVEV (reference sequence). The DNA for the CDR3 is TGTGCCAGCAGTTTAGCGCACGGCAATCAGCCCCAGCATTTT. Protein product: CASSLAHGNQPQHF.

The sample holds a few counts of this clonotype. The chain links TRBV30 to TRBJ1-6; D is unclear. The ends were cut back, 3 bases at V and 7 bases at J, with 19 bases in the middle. Germline loops: CDR1 GTSNPN, CDR2 SVGIG (reference sequence). This CDR3 contains 16 residues. CDR3 in amino acids: CAWRGLTPDDNSPLHF. CDR3 nucleotide sequence: TGTGCCTGGAGGGGATTGACACCTGACGACAATTCACCCCTCCACTTT.

This clonotype occurred many times. The gene calls are TRBV12-3 or TRBV12-4 and TRBJ1-2; possible D gene TRBD1, 5 bases. V was trimmed by 3 bases and J by 6 bases, leaving 11 bases between them. The CDR3 is 13 residues long. The CDR3 here is CASSFPDRNGYTF. In nucleotides, the CDR3 is TGTGCCAGCAGTTTCCCAGACAGAAATGGCTACACCTTC.

This chain joins TRBV15 and TRBJ1-5; D remains unclear. The CDR3 sequence is 15 residues long. The V gene lost 5 bases and the J gene lost 4 bases, with 15 bases spanning the gap. CDR1 is LNHNV, CDR2 YYDKDF, per germline (reference sequence). The DNA for the CDR3 is TGTGCCACCAGCTCTCAGCCTCCACCTAATCAGCCCCAGCATTTT. Translation: CATSSQPPPNQPQHF.

Many counts were recorded for this clonotype. J is TRBJ2-5 and V is TRBV3-1; D gene unclear. CDR1 and CDR2 from the germline V gene are LGHDT and YNNKEL (reference sequence). V was clipped by 0 bases and J by 4 bases, with 9 bases between them. The CDR3 runs 14 residues. CDR3 DNA sequence: TGTGCCAGCAGCCAAGAGCCGGATCGAGAGACCCAGTACTTC. It specifies CASSQEPDRETQYF.

This clonotype was seen repeatedly, ten times or more. This rearrangement joins TRBV2 to TRBJ2-7; TRBD1 or TRBD2 may be the D gene (5 bases each). The V end was cut by 8 bases, the J end by 5 bases, with 19 bases between. The CDR3 has 14 residues. Germline CDR1 reads SNHLY; CDR2 reads FYNNEI. CDR3 protein: CASGGPLGDHEQYF. Written as DNA, the CDR3 is TGTGCCAGCGGAGGCCCTTTGGGGGACCACGAGCAGTACTTC.

This clonotype has a count of ten or more. The chain couples TRBV28 to TRBJ2-7, with D possibly matching TRBD2 (6 bases). Per germline, CDR1 MDHEN and CDR2 SYDVKM. The ends were cut back, 6 bases at V and 7 bases at J, with 16 bases in the middle. The CDR3 consists of 13 residues. The CDR3 protein is CASRKGTWGEQYF. The CDR3 coding sequence is TGTGCCAGCAGAAAAGGGACTTGGGGAGAGCAGTACTTC.

The table lists this clonotype with a few counts. The junction departs from the called germline gene at one end, perhaps through a read error. V usage is TRBV28 and J usage is TRBJ2-7; the D is unclear. The CDR3 is 13 residues long. Germline CDR1 is MDHEN and CDR2 is SYDVKM. The CDR3 coding sequence is TGTGCCAGCAGCCCGGACCGCCGCTACGAGCGGTACTTC. Residues: CASSPDRRYERYF.